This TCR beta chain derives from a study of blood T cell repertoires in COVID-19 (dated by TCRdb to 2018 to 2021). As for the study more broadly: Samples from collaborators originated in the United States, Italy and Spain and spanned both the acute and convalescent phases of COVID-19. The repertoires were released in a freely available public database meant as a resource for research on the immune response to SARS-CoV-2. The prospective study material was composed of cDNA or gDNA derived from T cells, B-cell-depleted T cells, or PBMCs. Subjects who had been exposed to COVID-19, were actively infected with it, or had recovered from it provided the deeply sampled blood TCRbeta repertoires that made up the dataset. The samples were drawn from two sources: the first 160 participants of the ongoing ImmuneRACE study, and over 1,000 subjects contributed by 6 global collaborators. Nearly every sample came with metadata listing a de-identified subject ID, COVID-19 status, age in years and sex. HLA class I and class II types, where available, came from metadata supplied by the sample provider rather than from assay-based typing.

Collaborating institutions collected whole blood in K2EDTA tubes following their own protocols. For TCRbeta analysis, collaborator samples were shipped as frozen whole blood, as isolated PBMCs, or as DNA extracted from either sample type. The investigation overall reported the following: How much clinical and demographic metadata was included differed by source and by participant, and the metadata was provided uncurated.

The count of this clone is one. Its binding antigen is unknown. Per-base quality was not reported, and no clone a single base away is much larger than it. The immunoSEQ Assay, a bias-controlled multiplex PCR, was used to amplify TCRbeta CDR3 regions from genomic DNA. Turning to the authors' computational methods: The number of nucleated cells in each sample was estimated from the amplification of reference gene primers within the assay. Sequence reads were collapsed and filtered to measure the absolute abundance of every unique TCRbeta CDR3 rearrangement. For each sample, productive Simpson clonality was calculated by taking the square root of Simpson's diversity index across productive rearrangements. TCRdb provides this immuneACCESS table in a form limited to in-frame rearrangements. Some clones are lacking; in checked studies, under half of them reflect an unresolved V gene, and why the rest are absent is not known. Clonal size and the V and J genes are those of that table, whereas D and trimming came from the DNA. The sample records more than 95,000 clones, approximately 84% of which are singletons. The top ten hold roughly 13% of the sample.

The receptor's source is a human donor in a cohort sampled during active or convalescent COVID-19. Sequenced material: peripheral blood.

The DNA is as follows: TGTGCCAGCAGCTTGGCGGCAGGGAGGACTGAAGCTTTCTTT. Its protein product is CASSLAAGRTEAFF. The V gene is TRBV5-5 and the J gene is TRBJ1-1; a tentative D match to TRBD1 spans 5 bases. From its cysteine to its phenylalanine, the CDR3 spans 14 amino acids. The kept DNA is CDR3 alone, 42 bases in frame from the first base. V drops 0 bases and J drops 5 bases, leaving 11 bases in between. Based on the germline V gene (reference sequence), the CDR1 and CDR2 sequences are SGHKS and YYEKEE.